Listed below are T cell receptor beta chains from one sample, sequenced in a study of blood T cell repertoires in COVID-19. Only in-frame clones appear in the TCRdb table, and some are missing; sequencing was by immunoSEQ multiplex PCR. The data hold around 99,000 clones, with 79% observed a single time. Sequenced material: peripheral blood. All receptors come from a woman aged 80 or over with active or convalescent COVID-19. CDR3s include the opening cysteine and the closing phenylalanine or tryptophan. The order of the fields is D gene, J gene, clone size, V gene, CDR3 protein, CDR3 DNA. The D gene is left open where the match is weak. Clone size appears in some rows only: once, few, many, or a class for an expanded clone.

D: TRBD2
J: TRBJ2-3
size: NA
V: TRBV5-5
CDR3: CASSFLGLAGTDTQYF
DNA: TGTGCCAGCAGCTTCCTAGGACTAGCGGGGACAGATACGCAGTATTTT

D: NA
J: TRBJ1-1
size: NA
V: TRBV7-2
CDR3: CASSLHDLGGTEAFF
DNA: TGTGCCAGCAGCCTACATGATTTAGGCGGCACTGAAGCTTTCTTT

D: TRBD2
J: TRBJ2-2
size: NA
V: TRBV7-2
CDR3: CASSSASGTGELFF
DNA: TGTGCCAGCAGCTCCGCTAGCGGGACCGGGGAGCTGTTTTTT

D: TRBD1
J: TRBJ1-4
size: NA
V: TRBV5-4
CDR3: CASSHADRDEKLFF
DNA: TGTGCCAGCAGCCACGCGGACAGGGATGAAAAACTGTTTTTT

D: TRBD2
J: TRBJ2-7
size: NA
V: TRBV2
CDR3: CASSGLAGGGEQYF
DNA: TGTGCCAGCAGTGGACTAGCGGGGGGCGGTGAGCAGTACTTC

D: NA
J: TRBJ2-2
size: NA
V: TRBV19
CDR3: CASSIGATGELFF
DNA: TGTGCCAGTAGTATAGGCGCCACCGGGGAGCTGTTTTTT

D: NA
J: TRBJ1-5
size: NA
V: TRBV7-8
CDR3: CASSLGGGINQPQHF
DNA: TGTGCCAGCAGCTTAGGTGGAGGAATCAATCAGCCCCAGCATTTT

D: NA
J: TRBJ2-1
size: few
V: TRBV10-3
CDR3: CAIRDYYNEQFF
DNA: TGTGCCATCAGAGACTACTACAATGAGCAGTTCTTC

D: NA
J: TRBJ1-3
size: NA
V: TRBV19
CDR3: CASSARGGTVGNTIYF
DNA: TGTGCCAGTAGTGCCAGAGGGGGAACAGTCGGAAACACCATATATTTT

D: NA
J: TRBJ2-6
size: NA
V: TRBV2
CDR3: CASSERGSGANVLTF
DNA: TGTGCCAGCAGTGAACGGGGGTCCGGGGCCAACGTCCTGACTTTC

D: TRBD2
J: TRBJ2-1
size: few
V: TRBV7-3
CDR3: CASSLVGTSANNEQFF
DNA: TGTGCCAGCAGCTTAGTAGGGACTAGCGCGAACAATGAGCAGTTCTTC

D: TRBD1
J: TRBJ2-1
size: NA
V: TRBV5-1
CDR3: CASSSMTGGSYNEQFF
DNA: TGTGCCAGCAGCTCCATGACAGGGGGTTCCTACAATGAGCAGTTCTTC

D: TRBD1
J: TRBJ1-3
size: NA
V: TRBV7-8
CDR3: CASSSLNRGQGNTIYF
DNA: TGTGCCAGCAGCTCACTCAACAGGGGGCAAGGAAACACCATATATTTT

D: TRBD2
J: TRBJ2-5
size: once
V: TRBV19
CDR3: CASSMREGAETQYF
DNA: TGTGCCAGTAGTATGCGGGAGGGTGCTGAGACCCAGTACTTC

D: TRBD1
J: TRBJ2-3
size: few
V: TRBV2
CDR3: CASSRDRNTDTQYF
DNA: TGTGCCAGCAGCAGGGACAGAAACACAGATACGCAGTATTTT

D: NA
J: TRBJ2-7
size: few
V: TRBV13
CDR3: CASSSGGYEQYF
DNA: TGTGCCAGCAGCTCCGGGGGCTACGAGCAGTACTTC

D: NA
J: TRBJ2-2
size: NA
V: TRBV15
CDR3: CATSRRRETTGELFF
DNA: TGTGCCACCAGCAGGCGCAGGGAAACCACCGGGGAGCTGTTTTTT

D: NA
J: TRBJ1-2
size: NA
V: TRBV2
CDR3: CASLSGLSYGYTF
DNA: TGTGCCAGCCTCAGCGGGCTCTCCTATGGCTACACCTTC

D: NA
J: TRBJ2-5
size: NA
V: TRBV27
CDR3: CASSFLPPRGETQYF
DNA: TGTGCCAGCAGTTTCCTTCCTCCCCGGGGGGAGACCCAGTACTTC

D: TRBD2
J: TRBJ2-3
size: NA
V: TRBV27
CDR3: CASSRKGTSGTYTQYF
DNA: TGTGCCAGCAGTCGCAAAGGGACTAGTGGGACATATACGCAGTATTTT

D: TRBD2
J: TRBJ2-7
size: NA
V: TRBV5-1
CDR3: CASSLRLAGVDEQYF
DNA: TGTGCCAGCAGCCTAAGACTAGCGGGAGTTGACGAGCAGTACTTC

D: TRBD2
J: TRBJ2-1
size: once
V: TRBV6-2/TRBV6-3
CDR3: CASSAQRLAGGRYNEQFF
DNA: TGTGCCAGCAGTGCACAGAGACTAGCGGGAGGACGATACAATGAGCAGTTCTTC

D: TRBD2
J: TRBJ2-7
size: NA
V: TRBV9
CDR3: CASSVLAGGPGEQYF
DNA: TGTGCCAGCAGCGTTCTAGCGGGAGGGCCTGGAGAGCAGTACTTC

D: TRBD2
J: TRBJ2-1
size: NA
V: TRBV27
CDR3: CATATSGRSMTYNEQFF
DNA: TGTGCCACCGCGACTAGCGGGAGAAGTATGACCTACAATGAGCAGTTCTTC

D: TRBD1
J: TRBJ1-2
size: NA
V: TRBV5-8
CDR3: CASSFRMDRGRFYGYTF
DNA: TGTGCCAGCAGCTTCAGAATGGACAGGGGGCGCTTCTATGGCTACACCTTC

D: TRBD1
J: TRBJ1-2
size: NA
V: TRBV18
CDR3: CASSPQQGGNYGYTF
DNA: TGTGCCAGCTCACCACAACAGGGGGGAAACTATGGCTACACCTTC

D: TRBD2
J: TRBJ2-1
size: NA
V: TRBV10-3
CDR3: CAITLSGTSSRCAYNEQFF
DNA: TGTGCCATCACCCTTTCCGGGACTAGCTCACGTTGCGCCTACAATGAGCAGTTCTTC

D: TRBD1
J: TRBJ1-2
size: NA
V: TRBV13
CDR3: CASSSGGNYGYTF
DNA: TGTGCCAGCAGCTCAGGGGGCAACTATGGCTACACCTTC

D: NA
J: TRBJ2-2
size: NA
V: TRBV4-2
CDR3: CASSLGSEPKESTGELFF
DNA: TGTGCCAGCAGCCTAGGGAGCGAGCCTAAAGAGAGCACCGGGGAGCTGTTTTTT

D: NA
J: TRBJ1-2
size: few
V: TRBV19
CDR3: CASSIRALPNYGYTF
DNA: TGTGCCAGTAGTATTCGAGCCCTACCTAACTATGGCTACACCTTC

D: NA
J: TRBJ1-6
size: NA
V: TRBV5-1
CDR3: CASSPGDPNSPLHF
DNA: TGCGCCAGCTCCCCCGGGGATCCCAATTCACCCCTCCACTTT

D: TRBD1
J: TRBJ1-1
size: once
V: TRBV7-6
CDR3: CASSPGQGHMNTEAFF
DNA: TGTGCCAGCAGCCCTGGACAGGGGCACATGAACACTGAAGCTTTCTTT

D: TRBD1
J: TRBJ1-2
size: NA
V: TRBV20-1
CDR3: CSASFPRQGFYGYTF
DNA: TGCAGTGCTAGTTTTCCCCGACAGGGGTTCTATGGCTACACCTTC

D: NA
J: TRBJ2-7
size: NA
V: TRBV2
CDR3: CASTAVAGLSYEQYF
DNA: TGTGCCAGCACGGCGGTCGCAGGGCTCTCCTACGAGCAGTACTTC

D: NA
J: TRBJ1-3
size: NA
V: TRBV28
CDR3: CASIDSTSGNTIYF
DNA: TGTGCCTCAATCGACAGTACTTCTGGAAACACCATATATTTT

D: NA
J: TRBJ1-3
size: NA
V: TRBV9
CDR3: CASSVAISGNTIYF
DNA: TGTGCCAGCAGCGTAGCCATCTCTGGAAACACCATATATTTT

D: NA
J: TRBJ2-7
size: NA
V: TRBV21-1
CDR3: CASTSTGTPSYEQYF
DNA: TGTGCCAGCACCTCGACAGGGACCCCCTCCTACGAGCAGTACTTC

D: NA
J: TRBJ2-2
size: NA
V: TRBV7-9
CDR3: CASSPGAERELFF
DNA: TGTGCCAGCAGCCCCGGAGCGGAGCGGGAGCTGTTTTTT

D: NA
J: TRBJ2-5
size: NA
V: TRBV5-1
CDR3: CASSLIGGSETQYF
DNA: TGTGCCAGCAGTTTGATAGGGGGTTCAGAGACCCAGTACTTC

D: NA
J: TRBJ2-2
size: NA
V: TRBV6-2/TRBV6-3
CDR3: CASSYPPGDTGELFF
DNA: TGTGCCAGCAGTTATCCCCCGGGGGACACCGGGGAGCTGTTTTTT

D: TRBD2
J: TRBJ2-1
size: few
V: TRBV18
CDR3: CASSPATSGRFSEQFF
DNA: TGTGCCAGCTCACCCGCGACTAGCGGGAGGTTCAGTGAGCAGTTCTTC

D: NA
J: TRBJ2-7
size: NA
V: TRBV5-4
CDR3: CASSLDGGTYEQYF
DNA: TGTGCCAGCAGCTTGGACGGGGGTACCTACGAGCAGTACTTC

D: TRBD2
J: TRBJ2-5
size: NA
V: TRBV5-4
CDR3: CASSSLREATRETQYF
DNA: TGTGCCAGCAGCTCCCTCCGGGAGGCTACTCGGGAGACCCAGTACTTC

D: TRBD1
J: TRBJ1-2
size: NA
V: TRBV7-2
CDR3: CASSHGTVYGYTF
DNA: TGTGCCAGCAGCCACGGGACAGTCTATGGCTACACCTTC

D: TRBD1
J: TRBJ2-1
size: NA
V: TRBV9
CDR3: CASSAKTGENEQFF
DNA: TGTGCCAGCAGCGCAAAGACAGGGGAAAATGAGCAGTTCTTC

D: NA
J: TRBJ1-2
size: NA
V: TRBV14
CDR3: CASSQWGGAGAAQGYTF
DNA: TGTGCCAGCAGCCAGTGGGGTGGAGCAGGGGCCGCCCAGGGCTACACCTTC

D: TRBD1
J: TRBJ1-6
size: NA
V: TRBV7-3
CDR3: CASSAGQGTLF
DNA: TGTGCCAGCAGCGCCGGACAGGGGACATTGTTT

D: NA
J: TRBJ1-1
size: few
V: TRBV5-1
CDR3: CASSLQPTDRGAFF
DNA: TGCGCCAGCAGCCTTCAACCAACCGACCGAGGAGCTTTCTTT

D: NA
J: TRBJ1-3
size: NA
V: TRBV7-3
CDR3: CASSLTGERGSGNTIYF
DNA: TGTGCCAGCAGCTTAACTGGGGAAAGGGGCTCTGGAAACACCATATATTTT

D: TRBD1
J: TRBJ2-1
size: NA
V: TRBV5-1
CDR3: CASSFGTGGNEQFF
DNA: TGCGCCAGCAGCTTCGGGACAGGGGGCAATGAGCAGTTCTTC

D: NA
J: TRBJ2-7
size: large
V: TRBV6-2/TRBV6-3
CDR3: CASSYSSGEQYF
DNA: TGTGCCAGCAGTTACTCCAGCGGCGAGCAGTACTTC

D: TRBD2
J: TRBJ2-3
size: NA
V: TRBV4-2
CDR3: CASSQVPSGSVEAQYF
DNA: TGTGCCAGCAGCCAAGTGCCTAGCGGGAGCGTAGAGGCGCAGTATTTT

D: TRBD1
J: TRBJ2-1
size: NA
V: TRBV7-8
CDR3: CASSLTGTGVLNEQFF
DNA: TGTGCCAGCAGCCTGACCGGGACAGGGGTGTTGAATGAGCAGTTCTTC

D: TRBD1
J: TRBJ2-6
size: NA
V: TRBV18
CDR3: CASSPPGQPSAVLTF
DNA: TGTGCCAGCTCACCACCGGGACAGCCTTCCGCCGTCCTGACTTTC

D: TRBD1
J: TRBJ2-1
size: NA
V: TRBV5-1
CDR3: CASSSQGGAEQFF
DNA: TGTGCCAGCAGCTCACAGGGGGGTGCTGAGCAGTTCTTC

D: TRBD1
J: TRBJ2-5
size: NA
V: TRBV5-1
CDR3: CASSYAGTGEETQYF
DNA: TGTGCCAGCAGCTACGCCGGGACAGGGGAAGAGACCCAGTACTTC

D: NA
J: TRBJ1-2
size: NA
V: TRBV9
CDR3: CASSVERGGYTF
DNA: TGTGCCAGCAGCGTAGAGCGGGGTGGCTACACCTTC

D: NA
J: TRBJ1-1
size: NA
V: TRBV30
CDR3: CAWSVFQSGRPEAFF
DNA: TGTGCCTGGAGTGTATTCCAGTCAGGGCGGCCTGAAGCTTTCTTT

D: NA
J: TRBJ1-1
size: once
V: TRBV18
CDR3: CASSQGRGNTEAFF
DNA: TGTGCCAGCTCCCAGGGCAGGGGGAACACTGAAGCTTTCTTT